This TCR beta chain was sequenced for a study of cytomegalovirus exposure and HLA in healthy donors. Study in general: Most donors, roughly 77% of 398 genotyped, fell in the Caucasian-associated ancestry cluster. General study results and limits: A link between a missense DCLRE1C variant and TCR beta V- and J-gene trimming emerged from a later analysis.

Note on this clone: Its antigen is undetermined.

Trimming removed 4 bases from V and 2 bases from J, with 12 bases in between. Per the germline V gene, CDR1 is SGHRS and CDR2 is YFSETQ. CDR3 size: 14 residues. Primers for the PCR totalled 60 Vbeta and 13 Jbeta. TCRdb's copy holds only in-frame clones and misses some; the assay was immunoSEQ multiplex PCR. The sample has around 170,000 clones; about three quarters are singletons. The chain has TRBV5-1 and TRBJ1-2; D unclear. The clonotype was recovered from a girl aged 5-17 years in good health and CMV-seronegative. Input material: PBMCs. The CDR3 loop reads CASSPGSSNYGYTF. CDR3 nucleotide sequence: TGCGCCAGCAGCCCCGGGTCCTCAAACTATGGCTACACCTTC.